One and the same sample provided the 14 T cell receptor beta chains below, sequenced in a study of T cell responses to AZD1222 COVID-19 vaccine. Generated by immunoSEQ multiplex PCR, the TCRdb table keeps only in-frame clones and is missing some. The data hold some 180,000 clones, with 85% to 95% observed a single time. Material: peripheral blood, obtained 28 days after the second AZD1222 dose. The receptor set was obtained from an adult who received the AZD1222 COVID-19 vaccine.

The rearrangement links TRBV14 to TRBJ2-5; no definite D call. The CDR3 is made up of 13 amino acids. The V and J ends lost 4 bases and 7 bases respectively, with 13 bases between them. CDR1 and CDR2 (germline): SGHDN, FVKESK. CDR3 DNA sequence: TGTGCCAGCAGCCCTTCAGCGTTTGGGACCCAGTACTTC. This encodes CASSPSAFGTQYF.

The rearrangement uses TRBV5-1 and TRBJ1-1, with TRBD1 identical over 8 bases. Per germline, CDR1 SGHRS and CDR2 YFSETQ. The V gene end was trimmed by 4 bases and the J gene end by 1 base; junction bases not matched to a gene: 3. CDR3 length: 14 residues. The CDR3 spells CASSHGTGNTEAFF. CDR3 coding DNA: TGCGCCAGCAGCCACGGGACAGGGAACACTGAAGCTTTCTTT.

The chain has TRBV6-8 and TRBJ2-4, with 14 bases matching TRBD2. V was clipped by 5 bases and J by 2 bases; unmatched bases: 14. Germline CDR1 MNHGY, CDR2 SAAAGT. This CDR3 region has 20 residues. The CDR3 loop reads CASSNYPTSGGAVTKNIQYF. CDR3 DNA: TGTGCCAGCAGTAACTACCCGACTAGCGGGGGGGCCGTGACCAAAAACATTCAGTACTTC.

The chain carries TRBV28 and TRBJ1-1; D unresolved. CDR1 and CDR2 from the germline V gene are MDHEN and SYDVKM. The CDR3 consists of 13 residues. V was pared by 2 bases and J by 1 base, with 5 bases between. The CDR3 DNA reads TGTGCCAGCAGTTTACACCGGAACACTGAAGCTTTCTTT. This translates into CASSLHRNTEAFF. The full variable domain, rest sourced from reference TRBV28 and TRBJ1-1, is DVKVTQSSRYLVKRTGEKVFLECVQDMDHENMFWYRQDPGLGLRLIYFSYDVKMKEKGDIPEGYSVSREKKERFSLILESASTNQTSMYLCASSLHRNTEAFFGQGTRLTVV.

This clone was counted once. The V gene is TRBV28, the J gene TRBJ2-2; 9 positions agree with TRBD2. The CDR3 is 14 amino acids. The germline CDR1 and CDR2 sequences are MDHEN and SYDVKM. With V trimmed by 10 bases and J by 5 bases, 8 bases remained unmatched. CDR3 sequence (DNA): TGTGCCACCCGTAGCGGGAGTGAGACCGGGGAGCTGTTTTTT. This codes for CATRSGSETGELFF.

The chain carries TRBV6-2 or TRBV6-3 and TRBJ2-2; D uncertain. Trimming left V 5 bases short and J 8 bases short, with 12 bases between. Germline assignment: CDR1 MNHEY and CDR2 SVGEGT. The CDR3 runs to 13 residues. In DNA form, the CDR3 reads TGTGCCAGCAGTCTCCTCCATCTAGGGGAGCTGTTTTTT. Encoded protein: CASSLLHLGELFF.

The chain combines TRBV7-9 with TRBJ2-4; D may be TRBD2 (7 bases). The CDR3 consists of 16 residues. Between the trimmed V and J ends, which lost 1 base and 0 bases, there was a span of 10 bases. CDR1 and CDR2 from the germline V gene are SEHNR and FQNEAQ (reference sequence). Here the CDR3 DNA reads TGTGCCAGCAGCTTAGTAGGGGGGGTAGCCAAAAACATTCAGTACTTC. Protein product: CASSLVGGVAKNIQYF.

V gene TRBV18 combines with J gene TRBJ2-2; perhaps TRBD2 as D (6 bases). The CDR3 runs to 15 residues. Trimming took off 2 bases at V and 6 bases at J, with 13 bases between the two ends. Germline CDR1 reads KGHSH; CDR2 reads LQKENI. This CDR3 is CASSPGGIVAGELFF. The CDR3 nucleotides are TGTGCCAGCTCACCAGGAGGGATTGTTGCCGGGGAGCTGTTTTTT.

The rearrangement uses TRBV3-1 (or the pseudogene TRBV3-2) and TRBJ1-4, with a tentative D call TRBD1 (5 bases). CDR3 length: 15 residues. Germline V gene sequence: CDR1 LGHDT, CDR2 YNNKEL (reference sequence). Trimming left V 0 bases short and J 3 bases short, with 8 bases between. CDR3 amino acids: CASSQDLGANEKLFF. The CDR3 coding sequence is TGTGCCAGCAGCCAAGATCTGGGGGCTAATGAAAAACTGTTTTTT.

V is TRBV2 and J is TRBJ2-5; perhaps TRBD2 as D (5 bases). CDR1 is SNHLY and CDR2 is FYNNEI in the germline V gene. Between the trimmed V and J ends, which lost 11 bases and 1 base, there was a span of 8 bases. The CDR3 totals 11 residues. CDR3 in DNA: TGTGCCGAGCGGACCCAAGAGACCCAGTACTTC. This sequence encodes CAERTQETQYF. Together with reference TRBV2 and TRBJ2-5, the CDR3 gives the full variable domain: EPEVTQTPSHQVTQMGQEVILRCVPISNHLYFYWYRQILGQKVEFLVSFYNNEISEKSEIFDDQFSVERPDGSNFTLKIRSTKLEDSAMYFCAERTQETQYFGPGTRLLVL.

The V gene is TRBV2, the J gene TRBJ1-3; no clear D. The CDR3 has 13 amino acids. Looked up from germline, CDR1 is SNHLY and CDR2 is FYNNEI. V lost 2 bases to trimming and J lost 3 bases, with 5 bases between them. CDR3: CASSEFYGNTIYF. Written as DNA, the CDR3 is TGTGCCAGCAGTGAATTTTATGGAAACACCATATATTTT.

This chain uses TRBV7-9 with TRBJ2-2; D may be TRBD1 (5 bases). Trimming shortened V by 5 bases and J by 0 bases, and 16 bases separated the two germline ends. The germline CDR1 and CDR2 sequences are SEHNR and FQNEAQ (reference sequence). There are 17 residues in the CDR3. The CDR3 sequence is CASSATAQGANTGELFF. DNA of the CDR3: TGTGCCAGCAGCGCAACGGCCCAGGGCGCGAACACCGGGGAGCTGTTTTTT.

The chain links TRBV7-6 to TRBJ2-7; 7 bases are a match to TRBD2. V trimming: 5 bases; J trimming: 4 bases; junction bases outside the gene matches: 11. In germline, CDR1 is SGHVS, CDR2 FNYEAQ. The length of the CDR3 is 15 residues. This chain's CDR3 is CASSRIWASGYEQYF. The CDR3 coding sequence is TGTGCCAGCAGCCGGATCTGGGCTAGCGGTTACGAGCAGTACTTC.

The chain is built from TRBV19 and TRBJ1-5; D remains ambiguous. CDR1 and CDR2 from the germline V gene are LNHDA and SQIVND (reference sequence). V dropped 1 base and J dropped 7 bases, with 14 bases sitting between them. This CDR3 comprises 15 residues. CDR3 loop: CASSIVSVVGQPQHF. The CDR3 DNA sequence: TGTGCCAGTAGTATAGTAAGTGTGGTGGGACAGCCCCAGCATTTT.